This TCR beta chain was sequenced for a study of T cells after yellow fever vaccination. Germline assignment: CDR1 SGHRS and CDR2 YFSETQ. The CDR3 runs 15 residues. V was trimmed by 0 bases and J by 0 bases, leaving 7 bases between them. A single record per CDR3 protein comes from TCRdb applying MiXCR to the 5' RACE reads. The data contain approximately 550,000 distinct CDR3 sequences, over 15% of them singletons. This clonotype has a handful of counts. The TCR sequence derives from a man aged 25-40 years who received the YFV17D yellow fever vaccine. The V and J genes are TRBV5-1 and TRBJ1-5, with no clear D. The source material was PBMCs, sampled 15 days after the yellow fever booster vaccination. CDR3 amino acids: CASSLGGHSNQPQHF. The CDR3 coding sequence is TGCGCCAGCAGCTTGGGCGGTCATAGCAATCAGCCCCAGCATTTT.